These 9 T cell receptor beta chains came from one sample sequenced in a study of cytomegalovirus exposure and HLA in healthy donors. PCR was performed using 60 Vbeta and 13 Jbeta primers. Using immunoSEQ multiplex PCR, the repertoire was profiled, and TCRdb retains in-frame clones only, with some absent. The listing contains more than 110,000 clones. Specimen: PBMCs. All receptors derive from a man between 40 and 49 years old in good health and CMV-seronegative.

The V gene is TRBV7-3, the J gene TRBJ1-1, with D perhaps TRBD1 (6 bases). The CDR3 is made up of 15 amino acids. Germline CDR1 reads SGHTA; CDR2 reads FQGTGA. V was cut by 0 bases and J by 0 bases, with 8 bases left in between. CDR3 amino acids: CASSLTGHMNTEAFF. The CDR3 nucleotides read TGTGCCAGCAGCTTAACGGGACACATGAACACTGAAGCTTTCTTT.

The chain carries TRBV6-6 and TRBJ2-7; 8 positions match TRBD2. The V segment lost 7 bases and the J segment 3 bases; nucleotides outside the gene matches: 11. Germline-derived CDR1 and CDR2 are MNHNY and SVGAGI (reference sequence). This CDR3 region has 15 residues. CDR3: CASTPGGAELYEQYF. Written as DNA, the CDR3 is TGTGCCAGCACCCCGGGGGGGGCCGAGCTCTACGAGCAGTACTTC.

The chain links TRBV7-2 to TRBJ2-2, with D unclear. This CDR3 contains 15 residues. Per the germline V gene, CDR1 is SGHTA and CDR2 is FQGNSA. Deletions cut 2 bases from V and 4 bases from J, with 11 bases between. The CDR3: CASSLLVSGTGELFF. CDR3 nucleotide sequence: TGTGCCAGCAGCTTACTCGTCTCGGGCACCGGGGAGCTGTTTTTT.

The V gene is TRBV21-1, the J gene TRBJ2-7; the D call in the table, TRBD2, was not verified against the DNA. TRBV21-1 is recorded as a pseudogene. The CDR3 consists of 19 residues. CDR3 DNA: TGTGCCAGCAGCGAAAAGGGGTGGACTAGCGGGGTGTCCTCCTACGAGCAGTACTTC. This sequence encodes CASSEKGWTSGVSSYEQYF.

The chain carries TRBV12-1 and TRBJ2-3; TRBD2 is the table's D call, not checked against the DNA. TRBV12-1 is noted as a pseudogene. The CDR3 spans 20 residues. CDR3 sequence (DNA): TGTGCCAGCACCCCACCTTCTGGACTAGCGGGGGGACCTTATTCAGGTACGCAGTATTTT. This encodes CASTPPSGLAGGPYSGTQYF.

CDR3 nucleotide sequence: TGTGCCAGCAGCGCCAGGGCCCCCGGGGAGCTGTTTTTT. Translation: CASSARAPGELFF. V and J are TRBV7-3 and TRBJ2-2; weak D call: TRBD1 (5 bases). Germline V gene lookup returns CDR1 SGHTA and CDR2 FQGTGA. CDR3 length equals 13 residues. Deletions cut 5 bases from V and 6 bases from J, with 10 bases between.

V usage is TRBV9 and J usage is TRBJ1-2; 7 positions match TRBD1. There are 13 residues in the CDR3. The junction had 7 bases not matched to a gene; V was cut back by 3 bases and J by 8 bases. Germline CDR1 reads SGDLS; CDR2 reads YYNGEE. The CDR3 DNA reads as TGTGCCAGCAGCGACAGGGGATCGGACGGCTACACCTTC. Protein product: CASSDRGSDGYTF.

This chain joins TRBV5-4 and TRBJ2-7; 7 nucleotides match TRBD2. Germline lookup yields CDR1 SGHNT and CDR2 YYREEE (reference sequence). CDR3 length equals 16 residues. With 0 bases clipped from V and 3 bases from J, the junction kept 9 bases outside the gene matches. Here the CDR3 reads CASSLALGTKSYEQYF. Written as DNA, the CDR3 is TGTGCCAGCAGCTTGGCGCTCGGGACTAAAAGCTACGAGCAGTACTTC.

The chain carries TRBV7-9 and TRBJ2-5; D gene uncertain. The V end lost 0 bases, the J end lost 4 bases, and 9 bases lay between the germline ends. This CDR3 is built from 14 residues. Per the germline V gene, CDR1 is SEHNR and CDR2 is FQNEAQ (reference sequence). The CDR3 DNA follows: TGTGCCAGCAGCTTAGCGGTGGGCGCAGAGACCCAGTACTTC. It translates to CASSLAVGAETQYF.